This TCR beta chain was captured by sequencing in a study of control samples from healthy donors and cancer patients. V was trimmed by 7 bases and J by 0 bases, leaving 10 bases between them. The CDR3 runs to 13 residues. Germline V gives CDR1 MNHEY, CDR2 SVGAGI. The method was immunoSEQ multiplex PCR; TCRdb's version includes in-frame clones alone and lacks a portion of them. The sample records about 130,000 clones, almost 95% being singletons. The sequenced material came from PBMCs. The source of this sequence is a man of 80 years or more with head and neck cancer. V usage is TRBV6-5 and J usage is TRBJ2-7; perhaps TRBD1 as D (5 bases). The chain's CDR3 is CASKGQGSYEQYF. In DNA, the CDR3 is TGTGCCAGCAAGGGGCAGGGCTCCTACGAGCAGTACTTC.